This T cell receptor beta chain was retrieved from a study of Graves' ophthalmopathy and Graves' hyperthyroidism. On this clonotype: No antigen is known for it.

The study, taken as a whole, reports: Ophthalmopathy progression cases were predicted by the model with 70% to 71% sensitivity and roughly 72% specificity. Blood also carried most expanded thyroid clonotypes exceeding 0.001 frequency.

RNA transcripts served as template for amplifying TCR beta CDR3 sequences. HTBI primers served in a first-round RT-PCR, which a second-round multiplex PCR followed. TCRdb used MiXCR to reprocess the multiplex PCR reads, holding one entry per CDR3 protein. The sample shows a few hundred thousand distinct CDR3 sequences, 15% to 20% of them seen only once. CDR3 size: 15 residues. V shed 0 bases and J shed 4 bases, with 12 bases lying between them. Germline CDR1 and CDR2: LGHDT and YNNKEL (reference sequence). Calling hyperthyroidism stable required that no ophthalmopathy show up within 18 months of follow-up. Physicians reached a diagnosis by relying on clinical symptoms, serum thyroxine, TRAb, thyroid ultrasound and orbital computed tomography.

This TCR came from an adult woman with stable Graves' hyperthyroidism. The sequenced material came from peripheral blood. The chain joins TRBV3-1 to TRBJ1-2; D unresolved. As DNA, the CDR3 is TGTGCCAGCAGCCAAGATTTGGGAAACGGCTATGGCTACACCTTC. This codes for CASSQDLGNGYGYTF.